This T cell receptor (beta chain) originates from a study of blood T cell repertoires in COVID-19. About the research overall: Nucleic acid was either cDNA or gDNA, and it came from T cells, B-cell-depleted T cells, or PBMCs.

Per germline, CDR1 SGHAT and CDR2 FQNNGV. Trimming shortened V by 10 bases and J by 5 bases, and 20 bases separated the two germline ends. The CDR3 is 14 amino acids. Repertoires were generated with immunoSEQ multiplex PCR, while TCRdb's copy carries only in-frame clones and drops some. The table has roughly 200,000 clones, about 82% seen once; the top ten hold over 7%. Individuals drawn from approximately 26 US areas were roughly 18 to 100 years old. Participants' own reports of clinical history determined their cohort assignment. Recovery meant two consecutive negative NP/OP PCR tests, professional clearance, or resolved symptoms.

V usage is TRBV11-2 and J usage is TRBJ1-1; D perhaps matches TRBD1 (6 bases). Source material: PBMCs or T cells enriched from blood (not recorded which). The origin of this receptor is a woman aged 25 to 39 who had recovered from COVID-19. The CDR3 DNA is TGTGCCACGCTCTTAGGACAGACGGGAACTGAAGCTTTCTTT. It is translated as CATLLGQTGTEAFF.